This T cell receptor beta chain was recorded in a study of vaccination and CD4 T cells after COVID-19. Points on this clonotype: The antigen is unknown.

General study results and limits: A median about 90% of convalescent patients' SARS-CoV-2-reactive clones emerged only after vaccination.

At the Johns Hopkins FTIC core, DNA taken from cultured CD4+ T cells was sequenced by way of the Oncomine TCR Beta short-read assay. Once CD4+ T cells had been cultured, genomic DNA was extracted from them. TCRdb reprocessed the PCR reads with MiXCR, giving one entry per CDR3 protein. The table records roughly 14,000 distinct CDR3 sequences, 50% to 55% of them present only once. As to treatment: roughly 10-day PBMC culture with coronavirus spike peptide pools or control peptides (ViraFEST assay). ViraFEST grew antigen-specific T cells using peptide pools, then sequenced TCRs. Researchers grew the cells for about 10 days and then pulled out CD4+ T cells by negative selection. Trimming took off 4 bases at V and 0 bases at J, with 9 bases between the two ends. CDR1 and CDR2 (germline): SNHLY, FYNNEI. This CDR3 comprises 14 residues.

Source material: CD4+ T cells from blood, cultured in vitro. This rearrangement joins TRBV2 to TRBJ2-5; no reliable D call. The TCR was taken from a human donor who had recovered from COVID-19. Here the CDR3 reads CASSGSWNQETQYF. In DNA form, the CDR3 reads TGTGCCAGCAGTGGAAGCTGGAACCAAGAGACCCAGTACTTC.